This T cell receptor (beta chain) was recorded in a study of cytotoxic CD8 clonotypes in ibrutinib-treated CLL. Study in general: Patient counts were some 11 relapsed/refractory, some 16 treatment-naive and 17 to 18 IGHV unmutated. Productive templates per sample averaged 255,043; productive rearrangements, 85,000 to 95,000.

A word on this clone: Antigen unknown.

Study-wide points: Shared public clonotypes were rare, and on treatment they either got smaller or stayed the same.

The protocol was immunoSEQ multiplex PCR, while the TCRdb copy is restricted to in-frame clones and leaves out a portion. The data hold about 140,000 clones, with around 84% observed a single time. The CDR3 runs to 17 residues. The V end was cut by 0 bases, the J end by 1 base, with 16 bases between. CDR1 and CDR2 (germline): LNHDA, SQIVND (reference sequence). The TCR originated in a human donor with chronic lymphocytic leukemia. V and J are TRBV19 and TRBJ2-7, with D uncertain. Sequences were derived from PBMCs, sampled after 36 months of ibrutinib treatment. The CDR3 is CASSIDYTGSRSYEQYF. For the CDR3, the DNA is TGTGCCAGTAGTATAGATTATACCGGCAGCCGATCCTACGAGCAGTACTTC.